The 31 T cell receptor beta chains presented below share a single source sample, sequenced in a study of technical replicates of blood from a handful of donors. Clones were read by immunoSEQ multiplex PCR, and TCRdb kept only the in-frame ones, dropping some. The profile covers under 95,000 clones, with about 98% appearing a single time and around 0.15% taken by the ten largest. Sequencing input: T cells isolated from PBMCs. All receptors derive from a human donor in good health.

The rearrangement uses TRBV6-5 and TRBJ1-5; TRBD1 matches at 7 bases. The CDR3 is 16 amino acids. CDR1 and CDR2 from the germline V gene are MNHEY and SVGAGI. Trimming removed 0 bases from V and 12 bases from J; junction bases left unmatched: 14. CDR3 protein: CASSYSLEGASTLQHF. CDR3 sequence (DNA): TGTGCCAGCAGTTACTCGCTCGAGGGGGCCTCAACACTCCAGCATTTT.

The V and J genes are TRBV14 and TRBJ1-6; TRBD1 matches 9 bases. The CDR3 runs to 15 residues. The germline gives CDR1 SGHDN, CDR2 FVKESK. The J segment lost 9 bases and the V segment lost 4 bases, leaving 7 bases of the junction unmatched. The CDR3 sequence is CASSPRRDRVSPLHF. Here the CDR3 DNA reads TGTGCCAGCAGCCCCCGCCGGGACAGGGTTTCACCCCTCCACTTT.

The rearrangement links TRBV29-1 to TRBJ2-5; weak D call: TRBD2 (6 bases). The CDR3 consists of 13 residues. V lost 4 bases and J lost 1, with 10 bases in between. In germline, CDR1 is SQVTM, CDR2 ANQGSEA. The CDR3 is CSVVGGIQETQYF. DNA of the CDR3: TGCAGCGTTGTTGGGGGGATCCAAGAGACCCAGTACTTC.

This chain uses TRBV10-3 with TRBJ2-1; 8 bases match TRBD1. This CDR3 is built from 22 residues. Trimming removed 4 bases from V and 1 base from J; junction bases left unmatched: 24. The V gene's germline CDR1 is ENHRY and CDR2 SYGVKD. The CDR3 here is CAISGNHRGTGETSTSYNEQFF. Written as DNA, the CDR3 is TGTGCCATCAGTGGAAACCATCGGGGGACAGGAGAAACCTCTACGTCCTACAATGAGCAGTTCTTC.

DNA for the CDR3: TGTGCCACCAGCAGAGATAAAATCCCTTCTAATGAGCAGTTCTTC. Encoded protein: CATSRDKIPSNEQFF. This chain uses TRBV15 with TRBJ2-1; D ambiguous. The CDR3 extends over 15 amino acids. Deletions cut 0 bases from V and 7 bases from J, with 13 bases between. CDR1 and CDR2 from the germline V gene are LNHNV and YYDKDF (reference sequence). The whole variable domain, filled in from reference TRBV15 and TRBJ2-1, reads DAMVIQNPRYQVTQFGKPVTLSCSQTLNHNVMYWYQQKSSQAPKLLFHYYDKDFNNEADTPDNFQSRRPNTSFCFLDIRSPGLGDTAMYLCATSRDKIPSNEQFFGPGTRLTVL.

The rearrangement joins TRBV2 to TRBJ1-2, with D uncertain. Trimming took 7 bases from V and 0 from J, leaving 15 bases between them. CDR1 is SNHLY, CDR2 FYNNEI, per germline. The CDR3 is 15 amino acids. This CDR3 reads CASNPQGLANYGYTF. DNA for the CDR3: TGTGCCAGCAATCCTCAAGGACTTGCTAACTATGGCTACACCTTC.

The chain carries TRBV4-2 and TRBJ2-2, with 7 positions matching TRBD2. Unmatched junction bases numbered 4, after V lost 4 bases and J lost 2 bases. The CDR3 length is 15 residues. Germline CDR1 is LGHNA and CDR2 is YNFKEQ. CDR3 in amino acids: CASSRGTTNTGELFF. CDR3 nucleotide sequence: TGTGCCAGCAGCCGCGGGACTACTAACACCGGGGAGCTGTTTTTT.

The genes are TRBV6-4 and TRBJ2-2, with D hard to call. Deletions cut 6 bases from V and 4 bases from J, with 9 bases between. Germline V gene lookup returns CDR1 MRHNA and CDR2 SNTAGT. The CDR3 has 13 amino acids. The chain's CDR3 is CASSPGSTGELFF. Here the CDR3 DNA reads TGTGCCAGCAGCCCTGGTAGCACCGGGGAGCTGTTTTTT.

The chain carries TRBV11-3 and TRBJ1-2, with 7 bases that match TRBD1. The CDR3 runs 15 residues. Germline-derived CDR1 and CDR2 are SGHNT and YENEEA. V shed 3 bases, J shed 6 bases, and the junction held 10 bases outside the gene matches. CDR3 residues: CASSFTFLGGDGYTF. DNA of the CDR3: TGTGCCAGCAGCTTTACCTTCTTAGGGGGCGATGGCTACACCTTC.

This chain uses TRBV15 with TRBJ1-1, with 9 bases matching TRBD1. The CDR3 has 13 residues. V shed 5 bases, J shed 6 bases, and the junction held 4 bases outside the gene matches. CDR1 is LNHNV, CDR2 YYDKDF, per germline (reference sequence). CDR3 sequence reads: CATSGGDRAEAFF. In DNA form, the CDR3 reads TGTGCCACCAGCGGCGGGGACAGGGCTGAAGCTTTCTTT.

The rearrangement joins TRBV19 to TRBJ2-5, with 11 bases that match TRBD2. This CDR3 is 15 amino acids long. From germline, CDR1 is LNHDA and CDR2 SQIVND (reference sequence). The V gene end was trimmed by 5 bases and the J gene end by 2 bases; junction bases not matched to a gene: 4. The CDR3 spells CASSSWTSGQETQYF. DNA for the CDR3: TGTGCCAGTAGTTCATGGACTAGCGGGCAAGAGACCCAGTACTTC.

The rearrangement joins TRBV11-2 to TRBJ2-7; 9 nucleotides align to TRBD2. V shed 1 base and J 6 bases; nucleotides not matched to a gene: 13. This CDR3 region has 17 residues. CDR1 and CDR2 (germline): SGHAT, FQNNGV. CDR3 coding DNA: TGTGCCAGCAGCTTAGGCCGTTGGCTAGCGGGAAGGGCCGAGCAGTACTTC. It encodes CASSLGRWLAGRAEQYF.

This chain uses TRBV7-9 with TRBJ1-1; D gene ambiguous. The CDR3 spans 14 residues. Trimming shortened V by 1 base and J by 2 bases, and 8 bases separated the two germline ends. CDR1 is SEHNR and CDR2 is FQNEAQ in the germline V gene (reference sequence). In nucleotides, the CDR3 is TGTGCCAGCAGCTTAGGTCGGGGAAACACTGAAGCTTTCTTT. As protein: CASSLGRGNTEAFF.

The chain has TRBV7-9 and TRBJ2-1, with 7 bases aligning to TRBD1. The germline V gene encodes CDR1 SEHNR and CDR2 FQNEAQ (reference sequence). The CDR3 sequence is 16 residues long. The V gene end was trimmed by 4 bases and the J gene end by 2 bases; junction bases not matched to a gene: 8. This CDR3 is CASSSRGGPPYNEQFF. The CDR3 DNA reads TGTGCCAGCAGCTCCCGAGGGGGCCCCCCCTACAATGAGCAGTTCTTC.

The rearrangement links TRBV18 to TRBJ2-4, with TRBD1 matching 9 bases. Germline V gene data show CDR1 as KGHSH and CDR2 as LQKENI. Trimming removed 3 bases from V and 6 bases from J; junction bases left unmatched: 6. CDR3 length equals 15 residues. The CDR3 DNA is TGTGCCAGCTCACCTCCGGGACAGGGTGGAAACATTCAGTACTTC. This codes for CASSPPGQGGNIQYF.

This clone was picked up one time. The rearrangement uses TRBV9 and TRBJ1-1; 7 nucleotides line up with TRBD1. J was trimmed by 1 base and V by 0 bases; bases with no gene match: 6. Germline-derived CDR1 and CDR2 are SGDLS and YYNGEE. The CDR3 extends over 16 amino acids. This CDR3 reads CASSVDRGLTNTEAFF. CDR3 nucleotides: TGTGCCAGCAGCGTAGACAGGGGTTTAACGAACACTGAAGCTTTCTTT. The complete variable domain, with remaining parts taken from reference TRBV9 and TRBJ1-1, reads DSGVTQTPKHLITATGQRVTLRCSPRSGDLSVYWYQQSLDQGLQFLIQYYNGEERAKGNILERFSAQQFPDLHSELNLSSLELGDSALYFCASSVDRGLTNTEAFFGQGTRLTVV.

The rearrangement links TRBV4-2 to TRBJ2-1; 8 positions agree with TRBD2. This CDR3 is 13 amino acids long. Germline-derived CDR1 and CDR2 are LGHNA and YNFKEQ. Unmatched junction bases numbered 10, after V lost 8 bases and J lost 10 bases. DNA for the CDR3: TGTGCCAGCGAGGCGAATAGCGGGAACGAGCAGTTCTTC. It encodes CASEANSGNEQFF.

This rearrangement joins TRBV6-6 to TRBJ2-7; maybe TRBD2 (5 bases). CDR1 and CDR2 (germline): MNHNY, SVGAGI (reference sequence). The V end was cut by 7 bases, the J end by 5 bases, with 12 bases between. This CDR3 is 12 amino acids long. CDR3 protein: CASMSEVNEQYF. The CDR3 DNA is TGTGCCAGCATGTCGGAGGTGAACGAGCAGTACTTC.

V gene TRBV27 combines with J gene TRBJ2-7; 8 bases fit TRBD1. Germline loops: CDR1 MNHEY, CDR2 SMNVEV (reference sequence). V shed 3 bases, J shed 6 bases, and the junction held 10 bases outside the gene matches. The CDR3 is 15 residues long. In DNA form, the CDR3 reads TGTGCCAGCAGTTTCCGTTGGACAGGGATGTTCGAGCAGTACTTC. It encodes CASSFRWTGMFEQYF.

This chain joins TRBV7-8 and TRBJ2-5, with D uncertain. V was cut by 0 bases and J by 3 bases, with 5 bases left in between. CDR3 size: 13 residues. The germline V gene encodes CDR1 SGHVS and CDR2 FQNEAQ. The CDR3 region has the DNA TGTGCCAGCAGCTTAGCCCAGAAAGAGACCCAGTACTTC. This sequence encodes CASSLAQKETQYF.

This rearrangement joins TRBV5-1 to TRBJ2-7; D remains unclear. The CDR3 has 14 amino acids. Per germline, CDR1 SGHRS and CDR2 YFSETQ. Trimming took off 4 bases at V and 0 bases at J, with 11 bases between the two ends. In DNA form, the CDR3 reads TGCGCCAGCAGCGGCGATAACTACTCCTACGAGCAGTACTTC. Its translation is CASSGDNYSYEQYF.

The rearrangement joins TRBV7-8 to TRBJ1-6; 8 bases agree with TRBD1. J lost 6 bases, V lost 3 bases, and 1 base had no gene match. The CDR3 runs 14 residues. Germline V gene sequence: CDR1 SGHVS, CDR2 FQNEAQ. CDR3 residues: CASSFDRGNSPLHF. In DNA, the CDR3 is TGTGCCAGCAGCTTTGACAGGGGTAATTCACCCCTCCACTTT.

V usage is TRBV5-1 and J usage is TRBJ1-2; 7 bases are a match to TRBD1. The CDR3 sequence is 16 residues long. The V gene's germline CDR1 is SGHRS and CDR2 YFSETQ. Trimming removed 0 bases from V and 4 bases from J; junction bases left unmatched: 9. CDR3 in amino acids: CASSLDLRGVSYGYTF. The CDR3 coding sequence is TGCGCCAGCAGCTTGGATCTCAGGGGGGTCAGCTATGGCTACACCTTC.

V gene TRBV5-1 combines with J gene TRBJ2-2, with a possible D match to TRBD2 (6 bases). This CDR3 comprises 15 residues. Germline V gives CDR1 SGHRS, CDR2 YFSETQ. The V and J ends lost 2 bases and 4 bases respectively, with 12 bases between them. This CDR3 reads CASSFAGQGTGELFF. The CDR3, as DNA: TGCGCCAGCAGCTTCGCGGGGCAGGGCACCGGGGAGCTGTTTTTT.

The chain links TRBV6-1 to TRBJ1-5; D perhaps matches TRBD1 (6 bases). CDR1 is MNHNS and CDR2 is SASEGT in the germline V gene. Trimming pared 6 bases from V and 9 bases from J, leaving 18 bases between. The CDR3 totals 14 residues. Here the CDR3 DNA reads TGTGCCAGCAGAACAGGGTCCCCCGCCCTGCCCCAGCATTTT. This sequence encodes CASRTGSPALPQHF.

The gene calls are TRBV4-1 and TRBJ2-1, with D possibly being TRBD2 (5 bases). The germline CDR1 and CDR2 sequences are MGHRA and YSYEKL. Trimming removed 3 bases at V and 7 bases at J, with 10 bases between. The CDR3 is made up of 13 amino acids. This CDR3 is CASSHPRENEQFF. CDR3 bases: TGCGCCAGCAGCCATCCGAGGGAGAATGAGCAGTTCTTC.

This chain joins TRBV5-1 and TRBJ1-2, with TRBD1 matching 7 bases. The CDR3 contains 15 residues. Germline V gives CDR1 SGHRS, CDR2 YFSETQ. After removal of 0 bases from V and 4 bases from J, the junction contained 6 bases not matched to a gene. The DNA of the CDR3 is TGCGCCAGCAGCTTGGCCGACAGGGAGACCTATGGCTACACCTTC. It translates to CASSLADRETYGYTF. The variable domain in full, completed from reference TRBV5-1 and TRBJ1-2, reads KAGVTQTPRYLIKTRGQQVTLSCSPISGHRSVSWYQQTPGQGLQFLFEYFSETQRNKGNFPGRFSGRQFSNSRSEMNVSTLELGDSALYLCASSLADRETYGYTFGSGTRLTVV.

This clone was found once. The DNA of the CDR3 is TGCGCCAGCAGCTACCGACAGGGGGATTACCCGAACACCGGGGAGCTGTTTTTT. Its protein product is CASSYRQGDYPNTGELFF. The genes are TRBV5-1 and TRBJ2-2, with 9 bases fitting TRBD1. The V gene's germline CDR1 is SGHRS and CDR2 YFSETQ. Trimming at V came to 3 bases and at J to 0 bases, leaving 9 bases not matched to a gene. This CDR3 region has 18 residues. The full variable domain, completed using reference TRBV5-1 and TRBJ2-2, is KAGVTQTPRYLIKTRGQQVTLSCSPISGHRSVSWYQQTPGQGLQFLFEYFSETQRNKGNFPGRFSGRQFSNSRSEMNVSTLELGDSALYLCASSYRQGDYPNTGELFFGEGSRLTVL.

The rearrangement joins TRBV4-1 to TRBJ1-6; 7 bases map to TRBD1. With 1 base clipped from V and 7 bases from J, the junction kept 10 bases outside the gene matches. The germline CDR1 and CDR2 sequences are MGHRA and YSYEKL. The CDR3 sequence is 17 residues long. The DNA of the CDR3 is TGCGCCAGCAGCCAAGGGTGGCTCCGACAGGGAAATTCACCCCTCCACTTT. Encoded protein: CASSQGWLRQGNSPLHF.

Here the CDR3 reads CASRGQGNQPQHF. The CDR3 DNA reads as TGTGCCAGTAGGGGACAGGGGAATCAGCCCCAGCATTTT. The chain carries TRBV19 and TRBJ1-5, with 10 bases fitting TRBD1. The CDR3 runs 13 residues. Trimming took 6 bases from V and 4 from J; bases not matched to a gene: 0. Germline loops: CDR1 LNHDA, CDR2 SQIVND (reference sequence). The variable domain in full, completed from reference TRBV19 and TRBJ1-5, reads DGGITQSPKYLFRKEGQNVTLSCEQNLNHDAMYWYRQDPGQGLRLIYYSQIVNDFQKGDIAEGYSVSREKKESFPLTVTSAQKNPTAFYLCASRGQGNQPQHFGDGTRLSIL.

This chain uses TRBV7-9 with TRBJ2-2; unclear D gene. The CDR3 consists of 18 residues. V was trimmed by 4 bases and J by 0 bases, leaving 18 bases between them. Per the germline V gene, CDR1 is SEHNR and CDR2 is FQNEAQ (reference sequence). The CDR3 DNA reads TGTGCCAGCAGCTCACCTCTTATCCCTAGGACGAACACCGGGGAGCTGTTTTTT. This codes for CASSSPLIPRTNTGELFF. The full variable domain, with the rest looked up from reference TRBV7-9 and TRBJ2-2, is DTGVSQNPRHKITKRGQNVTFRCDPISEHNRLYWYRQTLGQGPEFLTYFQNEAQLEKSRLLSDRFSAERPKGSFSTLEIQRTEQGDSAMYLCASSSPLIPRTNTGELFFGEGSRLTVL.